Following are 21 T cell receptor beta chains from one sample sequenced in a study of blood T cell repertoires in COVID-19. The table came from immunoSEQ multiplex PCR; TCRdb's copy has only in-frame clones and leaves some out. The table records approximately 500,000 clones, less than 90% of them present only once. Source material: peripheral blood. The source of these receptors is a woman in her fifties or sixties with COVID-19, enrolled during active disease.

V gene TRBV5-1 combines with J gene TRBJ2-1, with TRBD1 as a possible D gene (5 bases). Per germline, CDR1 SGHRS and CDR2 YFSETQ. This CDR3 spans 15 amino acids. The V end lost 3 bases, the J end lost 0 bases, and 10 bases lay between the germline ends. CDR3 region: CASSWGPSSYNEQFF. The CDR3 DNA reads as TGCGCCAGCAGCTGGGGCCCCAGCTCCTACAATGAGCAGTTCTTC.

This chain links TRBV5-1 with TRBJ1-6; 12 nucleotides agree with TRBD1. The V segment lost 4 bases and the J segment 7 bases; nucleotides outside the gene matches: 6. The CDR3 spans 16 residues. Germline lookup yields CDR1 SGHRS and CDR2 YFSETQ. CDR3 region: CASSQGQGAKNSPLHF. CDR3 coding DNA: TGCGCCAGCAGCCAGGGACAGGGGGCGAAAAATTCACCCCTCCACTTT.

The CDR3 DNA is TGTGCCAGCAGCTTCGCCCTCCCGGGACAGGGGACCGGGGAGCTGTTTTTT. Protein product: CASSFALPGQGTGELFF. This chain uses TRBV7-7 with TRBJ2-2; TRBD1 agrees at 10 bases. After removal of 3 bases from V and 5 bases from J, the junction contained 9 bases not matched to a gene. This CDR3 contains 17 residues. Looked up from germline, CDR1 is SSHAT and CDR2 is FNYEAQ (reference sequence).

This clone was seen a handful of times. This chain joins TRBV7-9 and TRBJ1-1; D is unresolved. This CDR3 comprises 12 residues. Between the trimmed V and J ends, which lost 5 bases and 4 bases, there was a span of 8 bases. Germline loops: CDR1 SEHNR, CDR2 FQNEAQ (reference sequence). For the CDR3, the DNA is TGTGCCAGCAGCCGCCGGGTCACTGAAGCTTTCTTT. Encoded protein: CASSRRVTEAFF.

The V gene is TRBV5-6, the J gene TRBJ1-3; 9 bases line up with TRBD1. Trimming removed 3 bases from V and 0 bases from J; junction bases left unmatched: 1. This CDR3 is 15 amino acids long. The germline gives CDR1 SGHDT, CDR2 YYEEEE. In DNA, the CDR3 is TGTGCCAGCAGCTGGGACAGGGACTCTGGAAACACCATATATTTT. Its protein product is CASSWDRDSGNTIYF.

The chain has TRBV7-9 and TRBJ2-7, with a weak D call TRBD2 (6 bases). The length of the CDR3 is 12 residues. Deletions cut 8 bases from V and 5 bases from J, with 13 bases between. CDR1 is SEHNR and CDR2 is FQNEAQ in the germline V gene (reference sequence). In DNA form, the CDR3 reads TGTGCCAGCTCCCCCGGCGGGAACGAGCAGTACTTC. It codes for CASSPGGNEQYF.

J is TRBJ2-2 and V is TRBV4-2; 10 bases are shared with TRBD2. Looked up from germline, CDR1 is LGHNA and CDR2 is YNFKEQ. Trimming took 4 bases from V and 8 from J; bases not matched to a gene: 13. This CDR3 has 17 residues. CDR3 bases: TGTGCCAGCAGCCCCCTCGGGAGCGGGGGGGCCCTAGGGGAGCTGTTTTTT. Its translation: CASSPLGSGGALGELFF.

CDR3 nucleotide sequence: TGTGCCAGCTCAGCCGGGGGGGCTGGGAACACTGAAGCTTTCTTT. Translation gives CASSAGGAGNTEAFF. This rearrangement joins TRBV18 to TRBJ1-1, with a possible D match to TRBD1 (6 bases). The CDR3 spans 15 residues. V was trimmed by 5 bases and J by 1 base, leaving 14 bases between them. Germline CDR1 KGHSH, CDR2 LQKENI.

The CDR3: CSAKGRGGYTF. The CDR3 DNA reads TGCAGCGCGAAGGGTAGGGGCGGCTACACCTTC. The chain is built from TRBV29-1 and TRBJ1-2, with D perhaps TRBD1 (5 bases). Looked up from germline, CDR1 is SQVTM and CDR2 is ANQGSEA. The ends were cut back, 7 bases at V and 8 bases at J, with 14 bases in the middle. The CDR3 loop spans 11 amino acids.

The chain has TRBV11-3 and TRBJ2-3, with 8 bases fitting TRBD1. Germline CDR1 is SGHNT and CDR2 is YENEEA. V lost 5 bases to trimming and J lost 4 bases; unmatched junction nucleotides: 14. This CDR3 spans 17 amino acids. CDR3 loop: CASSLGVRTGPADTQYF. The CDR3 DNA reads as TGTGCCAGCAGCCTGGGAGTTCGGACAGGGCCTGCAGATACGCAGTATTTT. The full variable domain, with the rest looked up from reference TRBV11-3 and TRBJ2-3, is EAGVVQSPRYKIIEKKQPVAFWCNPISGHNTLYWYLQNLGQGPELLIRYENEEAVDDSQLPKDRFSAERLKGVDSTLKIQPAELGDSAVYLCASSLGVRTGPADTQYFGPGTRLTVL.

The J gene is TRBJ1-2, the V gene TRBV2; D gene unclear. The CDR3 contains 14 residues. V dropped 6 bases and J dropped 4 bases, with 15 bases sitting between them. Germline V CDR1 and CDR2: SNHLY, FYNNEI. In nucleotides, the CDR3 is TGTGCCAGCAGCGCCTCCGGGATCACCTATGGCTACACCTTC. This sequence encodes CASSASGITYGYTF.

Here the CDR3 reads CASRPGDSNEKLFF. CDR3 in DNA: TGTGCCAGCCGTCCGGGGGACAGTAATGAAAAACTGTTTTTT. J is TRBJ1-4 and V is TRBV3-1 (or the pseudogene TRBV3-2); 7 nucleotides agree with TRBD1. The CDR3 contains 14 residues. Germline CDR1 is LGHDT and CDR2 is YNNKEL (reference sequence). The V segment lost 8 bases and the J segment 4 bases; nucleotides outside the gene matches: 7.

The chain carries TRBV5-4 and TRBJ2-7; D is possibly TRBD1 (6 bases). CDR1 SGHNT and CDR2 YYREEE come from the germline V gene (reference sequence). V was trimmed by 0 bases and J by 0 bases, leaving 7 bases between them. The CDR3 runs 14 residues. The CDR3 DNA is TGTGCCAGCAGCTTGGACAGGGACTCCTACGAGCAGTACTTC. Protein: CASSLDRDSYEQYF.

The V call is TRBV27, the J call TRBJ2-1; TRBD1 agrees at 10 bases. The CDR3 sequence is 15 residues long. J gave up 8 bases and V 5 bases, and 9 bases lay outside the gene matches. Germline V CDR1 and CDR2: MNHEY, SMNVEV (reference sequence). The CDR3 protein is CASSRRDRGGHEQFF. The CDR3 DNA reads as TGTGCCAGCAGTCGCCGGGACAGGGGAGGGCATGAGCAGTTCTTC.

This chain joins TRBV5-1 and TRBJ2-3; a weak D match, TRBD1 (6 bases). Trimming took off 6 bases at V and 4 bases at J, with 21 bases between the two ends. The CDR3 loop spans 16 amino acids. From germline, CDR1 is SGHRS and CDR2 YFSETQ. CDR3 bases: TGCGCCAGCACCAAAAGCTGGGGGCTAGCCGCAGATACGCAGTATTTT. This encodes CASTKSWGLAADTQYF.

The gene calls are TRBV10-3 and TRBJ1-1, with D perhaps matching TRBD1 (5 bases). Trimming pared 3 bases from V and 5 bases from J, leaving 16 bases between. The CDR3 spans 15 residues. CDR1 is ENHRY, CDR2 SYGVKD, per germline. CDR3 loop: CAISDPHLGGTEAFF. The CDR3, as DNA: TGTGCCATCAGTGACCCCCACCTGGGGGGGACTGAAGCTTTCTTT.

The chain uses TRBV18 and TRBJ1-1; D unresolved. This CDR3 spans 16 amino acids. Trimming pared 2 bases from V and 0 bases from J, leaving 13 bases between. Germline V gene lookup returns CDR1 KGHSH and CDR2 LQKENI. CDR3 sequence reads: CASSPSLLGVNTEAFF. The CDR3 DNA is TGTGCCAGCTCACCATCCCTTTTAGGAGTGAACACTGAAGCTTTCTTT.

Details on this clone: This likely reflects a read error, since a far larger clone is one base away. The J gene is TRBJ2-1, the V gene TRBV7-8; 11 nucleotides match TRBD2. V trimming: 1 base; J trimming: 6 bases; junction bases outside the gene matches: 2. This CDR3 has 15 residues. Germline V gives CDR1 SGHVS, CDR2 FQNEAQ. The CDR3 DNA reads TGTGCCAGCAGCTTAGATAGCGGGGGGGCCAATGAGCAGTTCTTC. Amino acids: CASSLDSGGANEQFF.

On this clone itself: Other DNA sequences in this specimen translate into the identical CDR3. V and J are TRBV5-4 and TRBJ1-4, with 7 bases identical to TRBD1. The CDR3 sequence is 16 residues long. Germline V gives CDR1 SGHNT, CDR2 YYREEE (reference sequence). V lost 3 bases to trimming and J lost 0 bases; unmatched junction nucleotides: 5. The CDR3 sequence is CASSSTGDATNEKLFF. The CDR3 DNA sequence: TGTGCCAGCAGCTCCACAGGGGATGCAACTAATGAAAAACTGTTTTTT.

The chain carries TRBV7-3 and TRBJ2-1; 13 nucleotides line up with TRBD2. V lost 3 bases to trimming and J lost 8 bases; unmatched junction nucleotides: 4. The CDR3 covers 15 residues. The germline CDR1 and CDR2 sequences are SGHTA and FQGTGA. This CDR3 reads CASSLGTSGVDEQFF. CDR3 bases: TGTGCCAGCAGCTTGGGGACTAGCGGGGTCGATGAGCAGTTCTTC.

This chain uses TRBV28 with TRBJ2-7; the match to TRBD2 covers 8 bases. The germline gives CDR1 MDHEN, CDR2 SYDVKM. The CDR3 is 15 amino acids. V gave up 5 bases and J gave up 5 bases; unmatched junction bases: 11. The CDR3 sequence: CASSGGGGKYHEQYF. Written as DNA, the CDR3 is TGTGCCAGCAGTGGAGGCGGGGGGAAATACCACGAGCAGTACTTC.